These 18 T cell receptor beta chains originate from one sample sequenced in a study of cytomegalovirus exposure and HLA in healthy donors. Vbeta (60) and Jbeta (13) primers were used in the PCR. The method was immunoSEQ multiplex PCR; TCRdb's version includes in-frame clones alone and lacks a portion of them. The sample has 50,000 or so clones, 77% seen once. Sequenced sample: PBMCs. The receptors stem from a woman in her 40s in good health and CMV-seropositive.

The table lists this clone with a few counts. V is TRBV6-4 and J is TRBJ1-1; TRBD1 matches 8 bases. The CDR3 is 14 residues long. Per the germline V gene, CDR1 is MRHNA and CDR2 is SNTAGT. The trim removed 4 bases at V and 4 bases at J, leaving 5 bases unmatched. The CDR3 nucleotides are TGTGCCAGCAGTGTTACAGGGGGTAGCACTGAAGCTTTCTTT. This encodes CASSVTGGSTEAFF.

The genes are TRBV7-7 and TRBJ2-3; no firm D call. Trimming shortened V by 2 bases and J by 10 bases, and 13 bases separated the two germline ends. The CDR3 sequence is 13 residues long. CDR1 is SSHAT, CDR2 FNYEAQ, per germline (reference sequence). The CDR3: CASSLTVWSAQYF. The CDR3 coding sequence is TGTGCCAGCAGCTTAACCGTTTGGTCGGCGCAGTATTTT.

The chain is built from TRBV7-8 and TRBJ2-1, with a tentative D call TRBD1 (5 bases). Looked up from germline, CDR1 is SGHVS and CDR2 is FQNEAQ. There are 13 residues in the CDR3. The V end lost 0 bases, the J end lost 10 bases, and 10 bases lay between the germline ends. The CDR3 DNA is TGTGCCAGCAGCTTAGCGGGGCTGCCAGAGCAGTTCTTC. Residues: CASSLAGLPEQFF.

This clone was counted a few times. CDR3 nucleotide sequence: TGTGCCAGCAGCCCCTCCGAGGCTAGCAATCAGCCCCAGCATTTT. This encodes CASSPSEASNQPQHF. This chain uses TRBV9 with TRBJ1-5; D remains unclear. This CDR3 region has 15 residues. Germline CDR1 is SGDLS and CDR2 is YYNGEE. Trimming stripped 4 bases from V and 0 bases from J, with 11 bases between.

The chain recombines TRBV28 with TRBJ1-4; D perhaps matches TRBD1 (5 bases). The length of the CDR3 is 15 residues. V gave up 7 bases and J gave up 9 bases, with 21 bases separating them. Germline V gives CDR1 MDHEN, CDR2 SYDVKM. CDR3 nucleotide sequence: TGTGCCAGCACAGAGCAACAGGCGGGGAATAAAAAACTGTTTTTT. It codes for CASTEQQAGNKKLFF. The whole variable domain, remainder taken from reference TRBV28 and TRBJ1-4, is DVKVTQSSRYLVKRTGEKVFLECVQDMDHENMFWYRQDPGLGLRLIYFSYDVKMKEKGDIPEGYSVSREKKERFSLILESASTNQTSMYLCASTEQQAGNKKLFFGSGTQLSVL.

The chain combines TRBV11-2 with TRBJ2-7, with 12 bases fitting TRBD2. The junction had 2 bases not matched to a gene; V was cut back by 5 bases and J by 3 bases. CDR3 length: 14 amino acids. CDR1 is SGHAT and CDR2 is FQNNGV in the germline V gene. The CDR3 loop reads CASSRGLAGYEQYF. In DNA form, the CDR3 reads TGTGCCAGCAGCCGGGGACTAGCGGGCTACGAGCAGTACTTC.

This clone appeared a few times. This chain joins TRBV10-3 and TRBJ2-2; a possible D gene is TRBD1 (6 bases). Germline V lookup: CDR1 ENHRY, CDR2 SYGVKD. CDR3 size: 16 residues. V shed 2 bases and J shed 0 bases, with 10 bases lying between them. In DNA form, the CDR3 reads TGTGCCATCAGTGAGGGACAGTTTTCGAACACCGGGGAGCTGTTTTTT. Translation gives CAISEGQFSNTGELFF.

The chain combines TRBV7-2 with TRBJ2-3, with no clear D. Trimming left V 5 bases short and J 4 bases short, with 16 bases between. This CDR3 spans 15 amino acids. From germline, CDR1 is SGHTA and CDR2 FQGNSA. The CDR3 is CASSPLSGRADTQYF. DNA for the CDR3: TGTGCCAGCAGCCCCTTAAGTGGCCGGGCAGATACGCAGTATTTT. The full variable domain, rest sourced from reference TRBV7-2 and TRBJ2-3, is GAGVSQSPSNKVTEKGKDVELRCDPISGHTALYWYRQSLGQGLEFLIYFQGNSAPDKSGLPSDRFSAERTGGSVSTLTIQRTQQEDSAVYLCASSPLSGRADTQYFGPGTRLTVL.

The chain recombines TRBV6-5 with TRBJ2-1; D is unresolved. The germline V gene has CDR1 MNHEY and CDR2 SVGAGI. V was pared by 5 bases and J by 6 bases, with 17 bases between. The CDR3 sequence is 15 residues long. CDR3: CASSPHPIALNEQFF. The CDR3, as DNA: TGTGCCAGCAGTCCCCATCCGATAGCCCTCAATGAGCAGTTCTTC.

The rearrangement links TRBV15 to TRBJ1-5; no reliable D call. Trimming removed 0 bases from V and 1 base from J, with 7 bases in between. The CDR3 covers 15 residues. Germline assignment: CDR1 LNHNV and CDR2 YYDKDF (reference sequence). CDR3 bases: TGTGCCACCAGCAGAGATTCAGGAAGCAATCAGCCCCAGCATTTT. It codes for CATSRDSGSNQPQHF.

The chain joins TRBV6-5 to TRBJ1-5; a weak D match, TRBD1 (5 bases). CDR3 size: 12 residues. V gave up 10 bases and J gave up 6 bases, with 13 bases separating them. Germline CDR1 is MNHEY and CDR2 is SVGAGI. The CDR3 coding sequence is TGTGCCATCGGACAAGGGCGTCAGCCCCAGCATTTT. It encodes CAIGQGRQPQHF.

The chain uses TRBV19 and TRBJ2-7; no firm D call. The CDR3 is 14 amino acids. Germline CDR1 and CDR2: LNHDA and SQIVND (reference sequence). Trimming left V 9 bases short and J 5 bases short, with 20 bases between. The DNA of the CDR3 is TGTGCCAGCAGAGCCTCACGAGGTGCTAACGAGCAGTACTTC. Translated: CASRASRGANEQYF.

In nucleotides, the CDR3 is TGTGCCAGCAGTCGTACTAGCGGGGCGAGCTCCTACAATGAGCAGTTCTTC. This encodes CASSRTSGASSYNEQFF. V usage is TRBV7-2 and J usage is TRBJ2-1, with 10 bases fitting TRBD2. Germline CDR1 SGHTA, CDR2 FQGNSA. CDR3 size: 17 residues. Trimming removed 6 bases from V and 0 bases from J; junction bases left unmatched: 8.

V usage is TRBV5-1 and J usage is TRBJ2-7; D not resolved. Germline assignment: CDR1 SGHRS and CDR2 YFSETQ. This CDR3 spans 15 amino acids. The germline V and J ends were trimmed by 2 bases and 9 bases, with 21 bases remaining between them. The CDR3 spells CASSLSDSATSWQYF. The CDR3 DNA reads TGCGCCAGCAGCTTATCCGACTCGGCTACGAGTTGGCAGTACTTC.

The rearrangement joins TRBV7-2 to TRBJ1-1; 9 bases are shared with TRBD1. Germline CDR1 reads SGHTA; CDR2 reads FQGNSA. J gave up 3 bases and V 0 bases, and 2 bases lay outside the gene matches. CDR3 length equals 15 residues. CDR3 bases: TGTGCCAGCAGCTTAGCTACAGGGGGCGACACTGAAGCTTTCTTT. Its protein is CASSLATGGDTEAFF.

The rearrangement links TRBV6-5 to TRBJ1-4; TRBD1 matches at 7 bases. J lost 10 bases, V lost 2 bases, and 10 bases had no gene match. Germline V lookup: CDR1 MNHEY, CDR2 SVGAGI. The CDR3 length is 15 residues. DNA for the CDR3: TGTGCCAGCAGTTACGTAGGGGGCGGACAAGGAAAACTGTTTTTT. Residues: CASSYVGGGQGKLFF.

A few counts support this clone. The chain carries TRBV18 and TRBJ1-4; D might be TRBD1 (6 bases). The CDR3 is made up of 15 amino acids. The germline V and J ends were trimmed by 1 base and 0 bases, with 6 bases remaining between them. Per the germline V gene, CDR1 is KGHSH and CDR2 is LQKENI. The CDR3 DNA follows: TGTGCCAGCTCACCACGGACAGCAACTAATGAAAAACTGTTTTTT. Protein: CASSPRTATNEKLFF. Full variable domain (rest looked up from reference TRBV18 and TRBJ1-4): NAGVMQNPRHLVRRRGQEARLRCSPMKGHSHVYWYRQLPEEGLKFMVYLQKENIIDESGMPKERFSAEFPKEGPSILRIQQVVRGDSAAYFCASSPRTATNEKLFFGSGTQLSVL.

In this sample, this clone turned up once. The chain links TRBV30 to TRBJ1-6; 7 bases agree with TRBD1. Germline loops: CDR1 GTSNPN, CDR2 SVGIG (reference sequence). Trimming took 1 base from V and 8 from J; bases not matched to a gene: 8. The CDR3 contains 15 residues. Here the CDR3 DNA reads TGTGCCTGGAGTGACCCCGGGACAGTCTATTCACCCCTCCACTTT. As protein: CAWSDPGTVYSPLHF.